The rows below give T cell receptor beta chains drawn from one sample of a study of identical twins. TCRdb recomputed calls from the 5' RACE reads with MiXCR, one row per CDR3 protein. This table has a few hundred thousand distinct CDR3 sequences, around a tenth appearing once. These data were also filed under a second study, of yellow fever vaccine responses in identical twins.

The sequencing input was PBMCs. The receptors stem from a woman between 18 and 30 years old in good health. CDR3s include the opening cysteine and the closing phenylalanine or tryptophan. Not all rows give a size; the values are once, few, many and, for expanded clones, a class.

size,V,CDR3
NA,TRBV6-1,CASSEISGPPYEQYF
NA,TRBV28,CASTDSLHTEQFF
NA,TRBV15,CATSRVGGSYEQYF
few,TRBV20-1,CSARKRNQETQYF
NA,TRBV20-1,CSARAGGQETQYF
NA,TRBV15,CATSTGTSGGEETQYF
few,TRBV29-1,CSAIQGAGGANVLTF
NA,TRBV27,CASSPPAEGTYEQYF
many,TRBV4-2,CASSQDREQFF
few,TRBV12-3/TRBV12-4,CASSLADRGRANYGYTF
many,TRBV30,CAWKAGNEQFF
few,TRBV4-2,CASSQVGLAGVNEQFF
NA,TRBV28,CATRGPGSGQYF
NA,TRBV7-2,CASSLVGGASDTQYF
few,TRBV20-1,CSGDGQGAETQYF
NA,TRBV10-3,CAISESPLPSSGSTYEQYF
few,TRBV10-3,CALRTEPTDTQYF
few,TRBV18,CASSPPSADEQFF
few,TRBV6-1,CASSREGTETQYF
few,TRBV30,CAWSPTRNTEAFF
few,TRBV28,CASSSGRGADTQYF
NA,TRBV5-1,CASSTPGGLAYEQYF
NA,TRBV24-1,CATSGLEGQFF
few,TRBV4-2,CASRDRSNTGELFF
NA,TRBV11-2,CASRRTSGRNTGELFF
few,TRBV12-3/TRBV12-4,CASNEVLDTGELFF
NA,TRBV7-8,CASSSSQGLADTQYF
few,TRBV29-1,CSERGSTGELFF
many,TRBV3-1,CASSQAQGAFPHEQYF
NA,TRBV20-1,CSASGDLYEQYF
many,TRBV2,CATRQGSTNEQFF
NA,TRBV5-1,CASSLGVGGYTGELLF
NA,TRBV15,CATSSENTEAFF
NA,TRBV6-5,CASSWVSGGGNEQFF
many,TRBV20-1,CSARDSLAKNIQYF
few,TRBV6-5,CASSYSPPAIYNEQFF
few,TRBV2,CASGPGTGFQETQYF
few,TRBV6-2/TRBV6-3,CASSYPGGGGETQYF
many,TRBV11-2,CASSPPRMPSGNTIYF
NA,TRBV7-8,CASSKTSGLFYEQYF
few,TRBV19,CASSIGQGSGEQYF
many,TRBV12-3/TRBV12-4,CASSSGALNEKLFF
NA,TRBV29-1,CSDFGLAGVQFF
NA,TRBV9,CASSSSGTASSYEQYF
many,TRBV7-9,CASSRSGSTDTQYF
NA,TRBV5-8,CASSRRGEQFF
many,TRBV4-3,CASSQDTGSITGELFF
many,TRBV20-1,CSAPGSGRATEQFF
few,TRBV20-1,CSARDLLAGMKFYNEQFF
many,TRBV29-1,CSVLSTEAFF
many,TRBV5-3,CARSLLSKSNTGELFF
many,TRBV7-2,CASSLDGGSTDTQYF
few,TRBV5-1,CASSLTSNTEAFF
many,TRBV5-1,CASSEALDTQYF
NA,TRBV20-1,CSARDRLAYEQYF
NA,TRBV18,CASSRQPYIEQFF
many,TRBV6-5,CASTYYGGSDTQYF